The 19 T cell receptor beta chains presented below share a single source sample, sequenced in a study of T cells in Graves' hyperthyroidism and ophthalmopathy. RNA transcripts served as the template for amplifying TCR beta CDR3 regions. Initially, a first-round RT-PCR of the TCR CDR3 employed the HTBI primer set. A single record per CDR3 protein comes from TCRdb applying MiXCR to the multiplex PCR reads. In the table there are fewer than 650,000 distinct CDR3 sequences, about 15% of which are singletons. The sequenced sample consisted of blood. The source of these receptors is a woman in her forties with Graves' ophthalmopathy.

The chain has TRBV3-1 and TRBJ2-7; D tentatively reads TRBD1 or TRBD2 (5 bases each). V was pared by 5 bases and J by 3 bases, with 14 bases between. Germline V lookup: CDR1 LGHDT, CDR2 YNNKEL (reference sequence). The CDR3 is 14 residues long. The DNA of the CDR3 is TGTGCCAGCAGCTCCGGGACCGATTACTACGAGCAGTACTTC. It specifies CASSSGTDYYEQYF.

The V call is TRBV5-1, the J call TRBJ2-7; 14 bases fit TRBD2. The germline CDR1 and CDR2 sequences are SGHRS and YFSETQ. After removal of 4 bases from V and 5 bases from J, the junction contained 8 bases not matched to a gene. The CDR3 spans 16 residues. The CDR3 nucleotides are TGCGCCAGCAGCCCCGGGACTAGCGGGAGTACCCACGAGCAGTACTTC. Its protein product is CASSPGTSGSTHEQYF.

The sample holds many counts of this clonotype. This rearrangement joins TRBV27 to TRBJ2-4; unclear D gene. Trimming took 4 bases from V and 6 from J, leaving 10 bases between them. The germline V gene has CDR1 MNHEY and CDR2 SMNVEV (reference sequence). This CDR3 contains 13 residues. The CDR3 DNA is TGTGCCAGCAGTTCCCACTTTAGAAACATTCAGTACTTC. Protein product: CASSSHFRNIQYF.

This clonotype was seen many times. V is TRBV16 and J is TRBJ2-7; 7 bases align to TRBD1. Germline trimming cut 3 bases from V and 2 bases from J; bases unmatched to any gene: 4. Germline loops: CDR1 KGHSY, CDR2 FQNENV. The CDR3 covers 14 residues. CDR3 protein: CASSHTGAPYEQYF. CDR3 in DNA: TGTGCCAGCAGCCATACAGGGGCCCCCTACGAGCAGTACTTC.

This clonotype was seen ten or more times. The V and J genes are TRBV12-3 or TRBV12-4 and TRBJ1-1; D is uncertain. The CDR3 runs 14 residues. The V and J ends lost 3 bases and 1 base respectively, with 9 bases between them. CDR3 nucleotide sequence: TGTGCCAGCAGTTTTATGCCAACGAACACTGAAGCTTTCTTT. Translation gives CASSFMPTNTEAFF.

This clonotype was found a few times. A single base separates this from a much larger clone, so it may be a read error. This CDR3 fails to terminate in the conserved phenylalanine or tryptophan, so it likely reflects a read error. This rearrangement joins TRBV12-3 or TRBV12-4 to TRBJ2-7; 8 bases are a match to TRBD1. The ends lost 6 bases at V and 5 bases at J; junction bases unmatched: 3. CDR3 length: 12 amino acids. CDR3 sequence (DNA): TGTGCCAGCAGCGACAGGGGACACGAGCAGTACTCC. This encodes CASSDRGHEQYS.

The rearrangement uses TRBV12-3 or TRBV12-4 and TRBJ1-2; TRBD1 might be the D (5 bases). The CDR3 runs to 13 residues. V was trimmed by 2 bases and J by 7 bases, leaving 11 bases between them. CDR3 in DNA: TGTGCCAGCAGTTTAAACCAGGGTGGTGGCTACACCTTC. Its protein product is CASSLNQGGGYTF.

This clonotype has at least ten counts. The gene calls are TRBV30 and TRBJ2-2; 12 bases match TRBD2. The V gene's germline CDR1 is GTSNPN and CDR2 SVGIG (reference sequence). The CDR3 contains 13 residues. After removal of 5 bases from V and 8 bases from J, the junction contained 3 bases not matched to a gene. The CDR3 DNA follows: TGTGCCTGGTGCGGACTAGCGGGAGGGGAGCTGTTTTTT. Translating it yields CAWCGLAGGELFF. Looking up the rest from reference TRBV30 and TRBJ2-2 gives the full variable domain: SQTIHQWPATLVQPVGSPLSLECTVEGTSNPNLYWYRQAAGRGLQLLFYSVGIGQISSEVPQNLSASRPQDRQFILSSKKLLLSDSGFYLCAWCGLAGGELFFGEGSRLTVL.

There are many counts of this clonotype. V and J are TRBV29-1 and TRBJ1-2; 7 bases fit TRBD1. The CDR3 runs 12 residues. Germline CDR1 SQVTM, CDR2 ANQGSEA. With 7 bases clipped from V and 6 bases from J, the junction kept 8 bases outside the gene matches. CDR3 DNA sequence: TGCAGCGCCGAGGGGGCGGATGATGGCTACACCTTC. Translated, it gives CSAEGADDGYTF.

This clonotype came up many times. The chain recombines TRBV12-3 or TRBV12-4 with TRBJ2-2, with 8 positions matching TRBD2. J gave up 5 bases and V 2 bases, and 4 bases lay outside the gene matches. The CDR3 is made up of 15 amino acids. The CDR3 reads CASSLSGGGTGELFF. Here the CDR3 DNA reads TGTGCCAGCAGTTTATCCGGGGGGGGGACCGGGGAGCTGTTTTTT.

Points on this clonotype: The junction departs from the called germline gene at one end, perhaps through a read error. The chain links TRBV6-2 or TRBV6-3 to TRBJ2-7; 9 nucleotides agree with TRBD1. Germline V gene lookup returns CDR1 MNHEY and CDR2 SVGEGT. CDR3 length equals 14 residues. The DNA for the CDR3 is TGTGACAGCTCACCGGACAGGGGATTAAGCGAGCAGTACTTC. This translates into CDSSPDRGLSEQYF.

The sample holds many counts of this clonotype. The V call is TRBV5-1, the J call TRBJ2-7; 8 nucleotides line up with TRBD1. This CDR3 is built from 17 residues. In germline, CDR1 is SGHRS, CDR2 YFSETQ. The junction had 14 bases not matched to a gene; V was cut back by 1 base and J by 5 bases. The CDR3 nucleotides read TGCGCCAGCAGCTTGAATTCCCGGTCCCCAGGGGGCCACGAGCAGTACTTC. Translating it yields CASSLNSRSPGGHEQYF.

This clonotype was counted many times. The rearrangement uses TRBV27 and TRBJ1-5; D not resolved. CDR1 is MNHEY and CDR2 is SMNVEV in the germline V gene (reference sequence). Trimming took 3 bases from V and 0 from J, leaving 6 bases between them. The CDR3 runs to 14 residues. The CDR3 reads CASSLIGSNQPQHF. CDR3 DNA: TGTGCCAGCAGTTTGATCGGTAGCAATCAGCCCCAGCATTTT.

At least ten counts were recorded for this clonotype. This chain uses TRBV20-1 with TRBJ2-7; no reliable D call. Trimming cost V 2 bases and J 3 bases, with 11 bases left between them. CDR1 DFQATT and CDR2 SNEGSKA come from the germline V gene (reference sequence). This CDR3 has 13 amino acids. CDR3 loop: CSARPLASYEQYF. The CDR3 DNA follows: TGCAGTGCTAGACCGTTAGCTAGCTACGAGCAGTACTTC.

Ten or more counts support this clonotype. The rearrangement uses TRBV10-3 and TRBJ2-2; TRBD1 agrees at 10 bases. The CDR3 spans 15 residues. Trimming took 10 bases from V and 2 from J; bases not matched to a gene: 7. Germline V gene lookup returns CDR1 ENHRY and CDR2 SYGVKD. The CDR3 loop is CATRDRGRNTGELFF. The DNA of the CDR3 is TGTGCCACCCGCGACAGGGGGCGAAACACCGGGGAGCTGTTTTTT.

The gene calls are TRBV12-3 or TRBV12-4 and TRBJ1-6; 10 nucleotides line up with TRBD1. The CDR3 totals 16 residues. With 5 bases clipped from V and 6 bases from J, the junction kept 7 bases outside the gene matches. The CDR3 nucleotides read TGTGCCAGCAGTCCTACCGACAGGGGGCCTAATTCACCCCTCCACTTT. Translation: CASSPTDRGPNSPLHF.

In its sample, this clonotype was seen many times. The chain has TRBV19 and TRBJ1-3; D gene unclear. The CDR3 extends over 14 amino acids. V was pared by 0 bases and J by 4 bases, with 7 bases between. Germline assignment: CDR1 LNHDA and CDR2 SQIVND (reference sequence). The CDR3 loop is CASSIDTAGNTIYF. The CDR3 nucleotides are TGTGCCAGTAGTATAGATACAGCCGGAAACACCATATATTTT.

V and J are TRBV12-3 or TRBV12-4 and TRBJ2-5, with 10 bases identical to TRBD2. V lost 4 bases and J lost 4; bases outside the gene matches: 3. The CDR3 runs 14 residues. The DNA for the CDR3 is TGTGCCAGCAGTTCTAGCGGGAGAAGAGAGACCCAGTACTTC. The encoded protein is CASSSSGRRETQYF.

This clonotype was seen many times. The V call is TRBV6-5, the J call TRBJ1-2; D is perhaps TRBD1 (6 bases). V was trimmed by 6 bases and J by 5 bases, leaving 13 bases between them. Germline V lookup: CDR1 MNHEY, CDR2 SVGAGI. The CDR3 is made up of 13 amino acids. CDR3 nucleotide sequence: TGTGCCAGCAGCCCGGACAGTAGATATGGCTACACCTTC. It translates to CASSPDSRYGYTF.